Given below is one T cell receptor (beta chain) in context. This specimen comes from a study of blood T cell repertoires in COVID-19. The V gene's germline CDR1 is SQVTM and CDR2 ANQGSEA. The trim removed 5 bases at V and 3 bases at J, leaving 2 bases unmatched. The CDR3 has 13 amino acids. The repertoire was sequenced with immunoSEQ multiplex PCR; TCRdb's copy has only in-frame clones and lacks some. The sample lists 310,000 or so clones, around 83% seen once, with approximately 1.3% in the top ten. This receptor was identified in a woman aged 45-65 years with acute or convalescent COVID-19. The sequencing input was peripheral blood. The chain combines TRBV29-1 with TRBJ2-1; 9 nucleotides match TRBD1. CDR3 sequence (DNA): TGCAGCGTTTGGACAGGGGACTACAATGAGCAGTTCTTC. Its translation: CSVWTGDYNEQFF.